The next 28 T cell receptor beta chains were all read from a single sample in a study of tumor-infiltrating lymphocytes in oesophageal squamous cell carcinoma. MiXCR, applied by TCRdb to the PCR reads, yields one record per CDR3 protein. The sample holds more than 10,000 distinct CDR3 sequences; over 50% are singletons and the top ten take roughly 27%. The sample consisted of esophageal tumor tissue. The receptors come from a female donor with esophageal squamous cell carcinoma.

This clonotype has ten or more counts. A single base separates this from a much larger clone, so it may be a read error. The genes are TRBV7-2 and TRBJ2-7, with 10 bases identical to TRBD2. The CDR3 covers 16 residues. V lost 1 base, J lost 7 bases, and 10 bases stayed unmatched. In germline, CDR1 is SGHTA, CDR2 FQGNSA. For the CDR3, the DNA is TGTGCCAGCAGCTTAGGCAGGACTAGCGGATACAATGAGCAGTACTTC. Translated, it gives CASSLGRTSGYNEQYF. The complete variable domain, with remaining parts taken from reference TRBV7-2 and TRBJ2-7, reads GAGVSQSPSNKVTEKGKDVELRCDPISGHTALYWYRQSLGQGLEFLIYFQGNSAPDKSGLPSDRFSAERTGGSVSTLTIQRTQQEDSAVYLCASSLGRTSGYNEQYFGPGTRLTVT.

This chain links TRBV7-9 with TRBJ2-5, with unresolved D. The end of the DNA aligns better with TRBJ2-7, so the J call may be wrong. The CDR3 loop spans 13 amino acids. The germline gives CDR1 SEHNR, CDR2 FQNEAQ (reference sequence). The chain's CDR3 is CASSLASGPEQYF. The CDR3 DNA follows: TGTGCCAGCAGCTTAGCTTCAGGTCCCGAGCAGTACTTC.

This chain connects TRBV7-2 to TRBJ2-5; 10 nucleotides match TRBD2. V gave up 10 bases and J gave up 11 bases; unmatched junction bases: 16. The CDR3 totals 14 residues. Germline CDR1 is SGHTA and CDR2 is FQGNSA. CDR3 residues: CAIEEGLARHEQYF. CDR3 sequence (DNA): TGTGCCATCGAGGAGGGACTAGCGAGGCATGAGCAGTACTTC.

This clonotype appeared many times. The chain is built from TRBV11-2 and TRBJ2-1; TRBD2 agrees at 13 bases. This CDR3 is built from 17 residues. Germline trimming cut 5 bases from V and 2 bases from J; bases unmatched to any gene: 6. From germline, CDR1 is SGHAT and CDR2 FQNNGV. The CDR3 coding sequence is TGTGCCAGCAGCGGGACTAGCGGGACAGTCGCCTACAATGAGCAGTTCTTC. Translation: CASSGTSGTVAYNEQFF.

This clonotype was picked up a small number of times. The chain uses TRBV7-2 and TRBJ2-4; D uncertain. CDR1 is SGHTA, CDR2 FQGNSA, per germline. Deletions cut 4 bases from V and 8 bases from J, with 18 bases between. The CDR3 runs 15 residues. The CDR3 DNA sequence: TGTGCCAGCAGCTCACTGGACGTAAGTTGGCACATTCAGTACTTC. Amino acid sequence: CASSSLDVSWHIQYF.

V is TRBV27 and J is TRBJ2-2; 11 bases line up with TRBD2. The germline gives CDR1 MNHEY, CDR2 SMNVEV (reference sequence). This CDR3 contains 15 residues. V dropped 2 bases and J dropped 6; count of bases not matched to a gene: 2. CDR3 coding DNA: TGTGCCAGCAGTTTAAGGGGACTAGCGGCCGGGGAGCTGTTTTTT. Translation gives CASSLRGLAAGELFF.

This clonotype was seen a single time. This chain connects TRBV6-1 to TRBJ2-3; D is perhaps TRBD1 (6 bases). The end of the DNA aligns better with TRBJ2-7, so the J call may be wrong. Per the germline V gene, CDR1 is MNHNS and CDR2 is SASEGT. This CDR3 spans 13 amino acids. CDR3 coding DNA: TGTGCCAGCAGTGAATTTCAGGGGTCCGAGCAGTACTTC. Translation gives CASSEFQGSEQYF.

Comments on this clonotype: Given the absence of the conserved phenylalanine or tryptophan at the CDR3 end, a read error is likely. It is unclear where the CDR3 begins or ends on the DNA, so no DNA is shown, and the CDR3 is as TCRdb lists it. The chain is built from TRBV7-2 and TRBJ1-1; the D segment call TRBD1 is taken from the table without a DNA check. From germline, CDR1 is SGHTA and CDR2 FQGNSA. The CDR3 is 16 residues long, ends included. The CDR3 sequence: CASSLQAGANEQFFGP.

This clonotype is deemed medium-sized. This may come from a read error, since a much larger clone is one base off. This chain uses TRBV7-3 with TRBJ2-7; D is ambiguous. V shed 0 bases and J shed 7 bases, with 10 bases lying between them. This CDR3 has 13 amino acids. Germline values: CDR1 SGHTA, CDR2 FQGTGA. CDR3 in DNA: TGTGCCAGCAGCTTAACTGCCGGTAATGAGCAGTACTTC. It yields the protein CASSLTAGNEQYF.

The chain employs TRBV7-8 and TRBJ2-7; D unresolved. TRBJ2-1 explains the end of the DNA better; the J call may be wrong. From germline, CDR1 is SGHVS and CDR2 FQNEAQ. This CDR3 has 13 amino acids. The CDR3 DNA is TGTGCCAGCAGCCCAGGTGGGCCTAATGAGCAGTTCTTC. The encoded protein is CASSPGGPNEQFF.

Here the CDR3 reads CASSQVWSSRYNEQFF. CDR3 coding DNA: TGTGCCAGCAGCCAGGTTTGGAGCTCACGGTACAATGAGCAGTTCTTC. V usage is TRBV7-2 and J usage is TRBJ2-1; D is uncertain. V gave up 5 bases and J gave up 4 bases, with 18 bases separating them. The CDR3 runs 16 residues. Germline values: CDR1 SGHTA, CDR2 FQGNSA. The complete variable domain, with remaining parts taken from reference TRBV7-2 and TRBJ2-1, reads GAGVSQSPSNKVTEKGKDVELRCDPISGHTALYWYRQSLGQGLEFLIYFQGNSAPDKSGLPSDRFSAERTGGSVSTLTIQRTQQEDSAVYLCASSQVWSSRYNEQFFGPGTRLTVL.

The chain joins TRBV7-8 to TRBJ2-1, with unresolved D. The J call is doubtful: the DNA matches TRBJ2-2 better. The CDR3 extends over 16 amino acids. Per the germline V gene, CDR1 is SGHVS and CDR2 is FQNEAQ. The CDR3 region has the DNA TGTGCCAGCAGCTTAGTCAGACCCGCGAACACCGGGGAGCTGTTTTTT. It encodes CASSLVRPANTGELFF.

This clonotype was counted ten times or more. V gene TRBV10-1 combines with J gene TRBJ1-6; 9 bases are a match to TRBD1. Trimming at V came to 8 bases and at J to 8 bases, leaving 4 bases not matched to a gene. This CDR3 is 13 amino acids long. Germline V CDR1 and CDR2: WNHNN, SYGVQD (reference sequence). The CDR3 DNA follows: TGCGCCAGCCGGGACAGGGAAGATTCACCCCTCCACTTT. Protein product: CASRDREDSPLHF.

The chain employs TRBV6-1 and TRBJ2-3; D gene ambiguous. The DNA end favors TRBJ2-1, so the J call may be wrong. The CDR3 spans 13 residues. CDR1 and CDR2 (germline): MNHNS, SASEGT. The CDR3 DNA is TGTGCCAGCACCCCTTCGGGCCGCTATGAGCAGTTCTTC. Its protein product is CASTPSGRYEQFF.

This clonotype appeared once. The V gene is TRBV7-6, the J gene TRBJ2-1; unclear D gene. The DNA end is a closer match to TRBJ2-5, so the J assignment may be wrong. Germline V CDR1 and CDR2: SGHVS, FNYEAQ. The CDR3 loop spans 13 amino acids. The CDR3 spells CASSSELVETQYF. CDR3 sequence (DNA): TGTGCCAGCAGTAGTGAGCTGGTTGAGACCCAGTACTTC.

This clonotype has only one observation. The rearrangement links TRBV7-2 to TRBJ2-3; D is ambiguous. The J call may be faulty, since TRBJ2-1 better matches the DNA end. Germline V gives CDR1 SGHTA, CDR2 FQGNSA. The CDR3 is made up of 16 amino acids. In DNA form, the CDR3 reads TGTGCCAGCAGCTTAGCGGCGAGAAGGCTGGGGAATGAGCAGTTCTTC. It yields the protein CASSLAARRLGNEQFF.

The rearrangement uses TRBV14 and TRBJ2-7; D uncertain. The end of the DNA is better explained by TRBJ2-1, so the J call may be wrong. The CDR3 is 12 residues long. Looked up from germline, CDR1 is SGHDN and CDR2 is FVKESK. Written as DNA, the CDR3 is TGTGCCAGCAGCCCGTACTACAATGAGCAGTTCTTC. Protein product: CASSPYYNEQFF.

This clonotype was counted ten times or more. The chain combines TRBV7-2 with TRBJ1-2; 10 positions match TRBD1. V shed 5 bases, J shed 4 bases, and the junction held 4 bases outside the gene matches. Looked up from germline, CDR1 is SGHTA and CDR2 is FQGNSA. This CDR3 has 14 residues. CDR3 sequence: CASSLGQGSYGYTF. CDR3 sequence (DNA): TGTGCCAGCAGCCTGGGACAGGGGAGCTATGGCTACACCTTC.

The chain is built from TRBV12-3 or TRBV12-4 and TRBJ2-4; 9 bases line up with TRBD2. The end of the DNA is better explained by TRBJ2-1, so the J call may be wrong. This CDR3 is built from 16 residues. CDR3 DNA: TGTGCCAGCAGTGATATAGCGGGAGTCCCCTACAATGAGCAGTTCTTC. Its translation: CASSDIAGVPYNEQFF.

The genes are TRBV28 and TRBJ1-1; D call uncertain. CDR3 length: 12 amino acids. The germline CDR1 and CDR2 sequences are MDHEN and SYDVKM. V was cut by 7 bases and J by 11 bases, with 17 bases left in between. CDR3 coding DNA: TGTGCCAGCACCGCCGAGGGCCGTCAGGCTTTCTTT. Protein product: CASTAEGRQAFF.

The rearrangement links TRBV24-1 to TRBJ2-3; 12 bases agree with TRBD2. Trimming at V came to 1 base and at J to 3 bases, leaving 1 base not matched to a gene. CDR3 length: 16 amino acids. CDR1 and CDR2 (germline): KGHDR, SFDVKD. The CDR3 DNA sequence: TGTGCCACCAGTGATTTACTAGCGGGAGGAACAGATACGCAGTATTTT. Protein: CATSDLLAGGTDTQYF.

This clonotype was observed a few times. The CDR3 sequence: CASSPGRMRSGTQYF. Here the CDR3 DNA reads TGTGCCAGCAGTCCGGGACGAATGAGGTCAGGTACGCAGTATTTT. V is TRBV27 and J is TRBJ2-3; either TRBD1 or TRBD2 may fit D (5 bases each). This CDR3 comprises 15 residues. Trimming stripped 5 bases from V and 8 bases from J, with 20 bases between. CDR1 and CDR2 from the germline V gene are MNHEY and SMNVEV (reference sequence).

This clonotype came up many times. The chain joins TRBV2 to TRBJ2-1; 9 bases are a match to TRBD1. CDR1 is SNHLY and CDR2 is FYNNEI in the germline V gene. Trimming at V came to 3 bases and at J to 7 bases, leaving 1 base not matched to a gene. CDR3 length: 13 residues. The chain's CDR3 is CASSEGTGNEQFF. The CDR3 DNA reads as TGTGCCAGCAGTGAGGGGACAGGGAATGAGCAGTTCTTC.

This clonotype was observed a handful of times. This chain joins TRBV7-6 and TRBJ2-5; no definite D call. The CDR3 runs to 15 residues. The germline V and J ends were trimmed by 0 bases and 2 bases, with 10 bases remaining between them. The germline gives CDR1 SGHVS, CDR2 FNYEAQ. The CDR3 nucleotides are TGTGCCAGCAGCTTAGCGCTTGCACGACAAGAGACCCAGTACTTC. This encodes CASSLALARQETQYF.

This sequence joins TRBV7-2 and TRBJ1-4; 8 nucleotides line up with TRBD1. The DNA end favors TRBJ2-2, so the J call may be wrong. The germline V gene encodes CDR1 SGHTA and CDR2 FQGNSA. CDR3 size: 17 residues. The CDR3 loop is CASSADPGGARTGELFF. The CDR3 DNA is TGTGCCAGCAGCGCCGATCCAGGGGGCGCAAGAACCGGGGAGCTGTTTTTT.

The CDR3: CASSERFGRGKSGYTF. CDR3 in DNA: TGTGCCAGCAGTGAACGATTCGGCAGGGGGAAATCGGGCTACACCTTC. The rearrangement links TRBV6-1 to TRBJ1-2; 7 positions match TRBD1. Looked up from germline, CDR1 is MNHNS and CDR2 is SASEGT. The ends lost 2 bases at V and 8 bases at J; junction bases unmatched: 14. The CDR3 extends over 16 amino acids.

The V and J genes are TRBV7-6 and TRBJ1-6; 9 positions agree with TRBD1. The CDR3 is 17 amino acids. Germline CDR1 reads SGHVS; CDR2 reads FNYEAQ. Trimming removed 5 bases from V and 0 bases from J; junction bases left unmatched: 5. CDR3 DNA sequence: TGTGCCAGCAGCGCCCGACAGGGGGGCTCCTATAATTCACCCCTCCACTTT. It translates to CASSARQGGSYNSPLHF.

The chain carries TRBV10-1 and TRBJ2-4, with 7 bases identical to TRBD1. Germline values: CDR1 WNHNN, CDR2 SYGVQD (reference sequence). J lost 0 bases, V lost 3 bases, and 8 bases had no gene match. The CDR3 length is 17 residues. CDR3 protein: CASSDSGTDIAKNIQYF. CDR3 bases: TGCGCCAGCAGTGATTCCGGGACAGATATAGCCAAAAACATTCAGTACTTC.